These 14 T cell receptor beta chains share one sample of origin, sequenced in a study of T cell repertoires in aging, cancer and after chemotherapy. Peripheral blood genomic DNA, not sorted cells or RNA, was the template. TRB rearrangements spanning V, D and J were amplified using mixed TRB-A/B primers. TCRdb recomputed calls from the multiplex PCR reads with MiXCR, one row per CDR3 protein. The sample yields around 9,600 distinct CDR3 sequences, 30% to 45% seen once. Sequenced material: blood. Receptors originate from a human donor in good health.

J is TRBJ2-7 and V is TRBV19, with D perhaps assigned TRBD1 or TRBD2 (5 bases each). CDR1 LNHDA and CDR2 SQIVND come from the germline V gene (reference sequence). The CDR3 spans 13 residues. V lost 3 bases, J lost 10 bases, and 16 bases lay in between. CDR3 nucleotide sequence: TGTGCCAGTAGTATTGGGTCCGGGACCGAACAGTACTTC. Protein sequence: CASSIGSGTEQYF.

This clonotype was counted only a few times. CDR3 nucleotide sequence: TGTGCCCTCGGGGGAGCGGGGCAAGAGACCCAGTACTTC. Residues: CALGGAGQETQYF. The rearrangement uses TRBV6-6 and TRBJ2-5; 7 nucleotides match TRBD2. Germline V CDR1 and CDR2: MNHNY, SVGAGI (reference sequence). The CDR3 is 13 residues long. The V gene end was trimmed by 11 bases and the J gene end by 2 bases; junction bases not matched to a gene: 8.

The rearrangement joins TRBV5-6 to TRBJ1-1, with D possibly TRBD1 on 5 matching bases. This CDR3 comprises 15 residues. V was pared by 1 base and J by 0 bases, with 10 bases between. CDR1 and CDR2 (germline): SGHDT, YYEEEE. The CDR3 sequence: CASSLRQTLNTEAFF. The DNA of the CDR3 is TGTGCCAGCAGCTTGAGACAGACTTTGAACACTGAAGCTTTCTTT.

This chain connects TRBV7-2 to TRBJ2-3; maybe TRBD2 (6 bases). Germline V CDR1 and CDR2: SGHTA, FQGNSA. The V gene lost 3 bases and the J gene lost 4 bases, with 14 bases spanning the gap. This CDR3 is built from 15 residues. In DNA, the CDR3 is TGTGCCAGCAGCTTTAGCGGCCAGGCGCCAGATACGCAGTATTTT. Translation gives CASSFSGQAPDTQYF.

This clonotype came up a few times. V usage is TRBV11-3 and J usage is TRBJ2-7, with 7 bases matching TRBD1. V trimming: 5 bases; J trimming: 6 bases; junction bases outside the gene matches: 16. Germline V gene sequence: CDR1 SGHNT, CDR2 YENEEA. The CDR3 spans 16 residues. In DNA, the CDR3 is TGTGCCAGCAGCCCCAAAGCCAGCAGGGGGATCCCCGAGCAGTACTTC. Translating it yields CASSPKASRGIPEQYF.

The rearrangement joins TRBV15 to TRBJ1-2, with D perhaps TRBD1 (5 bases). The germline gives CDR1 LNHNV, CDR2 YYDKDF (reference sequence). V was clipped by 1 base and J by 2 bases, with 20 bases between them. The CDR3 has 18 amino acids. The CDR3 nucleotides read TGTGCCACCAGCAGAGCGAGTGGGTGGGACGGCGAGAACTATGGCTACACCTTC. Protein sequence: CATSRASGWDGENYGYTF.

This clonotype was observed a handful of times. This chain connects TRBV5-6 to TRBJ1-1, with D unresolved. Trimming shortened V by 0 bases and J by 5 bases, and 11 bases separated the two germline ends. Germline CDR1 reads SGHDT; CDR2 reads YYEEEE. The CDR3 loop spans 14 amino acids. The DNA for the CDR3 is TGTGCCAGCAGCTTGGGACGGAGATTAACTGAAGCTTTCTTT. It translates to CASSLGRRLTEAFF.

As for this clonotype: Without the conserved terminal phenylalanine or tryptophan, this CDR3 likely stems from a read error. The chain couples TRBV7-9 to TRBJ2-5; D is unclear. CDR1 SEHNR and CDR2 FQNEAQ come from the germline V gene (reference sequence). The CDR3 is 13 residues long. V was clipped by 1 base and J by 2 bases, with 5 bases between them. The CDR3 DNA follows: TGTGCCAGCAGCTTAGAGCTTCAAGAGACCCAGTACTAC. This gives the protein CASSLELQETQYY.

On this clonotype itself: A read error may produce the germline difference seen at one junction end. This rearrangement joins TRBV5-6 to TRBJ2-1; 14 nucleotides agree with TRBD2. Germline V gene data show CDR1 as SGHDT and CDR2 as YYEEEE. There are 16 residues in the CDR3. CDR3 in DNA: TGTGCCAGCAGCTTCAGGACTAGCGGGGGGCCAGAACCCTCTGTCTTC. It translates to CASSFRTSGGPEPSVF.

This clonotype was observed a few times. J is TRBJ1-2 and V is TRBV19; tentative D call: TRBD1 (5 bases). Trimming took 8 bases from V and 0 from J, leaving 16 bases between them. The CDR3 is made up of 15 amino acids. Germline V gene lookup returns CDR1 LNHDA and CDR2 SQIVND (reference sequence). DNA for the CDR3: TGTGCCAGTTCCCCGGGGGGTCCCCCTAACTATGGCTACACCTTC. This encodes CASSPGGPPNYGYTF.

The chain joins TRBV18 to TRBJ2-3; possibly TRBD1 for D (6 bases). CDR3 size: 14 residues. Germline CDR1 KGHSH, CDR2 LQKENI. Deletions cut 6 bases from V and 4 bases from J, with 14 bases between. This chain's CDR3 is CASSPGTRADTQYF. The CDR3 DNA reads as TGTGCCAGCTCGCCCGGGACACGCGCAGATACGCAGTATTTT.

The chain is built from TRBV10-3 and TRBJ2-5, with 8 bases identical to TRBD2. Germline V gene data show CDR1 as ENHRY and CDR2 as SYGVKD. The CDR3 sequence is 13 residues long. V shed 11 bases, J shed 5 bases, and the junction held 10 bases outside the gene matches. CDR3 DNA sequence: TGTGCCTCCAAGGCGACTAGCGAGGAGACCCAGTACTTC. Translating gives CASKATSEETQYF.

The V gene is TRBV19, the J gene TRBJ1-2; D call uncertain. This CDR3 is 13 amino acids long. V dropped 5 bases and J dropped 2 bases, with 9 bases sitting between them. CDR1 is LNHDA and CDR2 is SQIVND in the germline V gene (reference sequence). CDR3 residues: CASSANKNYGYTF. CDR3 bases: TGTGCCAGTAGTGCCAATAAAAACTATGGCTACACCTTC.

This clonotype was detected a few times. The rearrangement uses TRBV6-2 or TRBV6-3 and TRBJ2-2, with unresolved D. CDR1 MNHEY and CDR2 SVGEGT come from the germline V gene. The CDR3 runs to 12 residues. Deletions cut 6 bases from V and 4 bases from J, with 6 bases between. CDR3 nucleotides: TGTGCCAGCAGCTGGATCACCGGGGAGCTGTTTTTT. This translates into CASSWITGELFF.